This T cell receptor (beta chain) was profiled in a study of identical twins (dated by TCRdb to about 2016). For the study in its entirety: To test whether fetal clonotypes persist, this study deep-sequenced TCR alpha and beta repertoires from monozygotic twins, from unrelated adults of various ages, and from cord blood. Replicate twin experiments were performed at different times using different library preparation protocols to rule out contamination.

Only healthy Caucasian donors were included. Three pairs of female monozygotic twins, all aged roughly 18 to 29 years, were included in the twin cohort. Peripheral blood mononuclear cells were the source from which RNA for the TCR libraries was isolated. The cysteine opens and the phenylalanine closes a CDR3 of 15 amino acids. CDR3 DNA is the only sequence kept; it has 45 bases, read in frame from the first base. The germline V gene yields SGHRS for CDR1 and YFSETQ for CDR2. V lost 5 bases and J lost 0 bases; the stretch between them is 14 bases long. The method was 5' RACE. The listed sequencing device is Illumina HiSeq 2000. A universal primer binding site was added through template switching, and the final cDNA carried a unique molecular identifier so that TCR cDNA molecules could be counted accurately. First-strand cDNA for TCR alpha and beta chains was synthesized from specific primers in the conserved constant-segment region. Each cDNA library was double barcoded, with a SMART-Mk sample barcode plus Illumina barcodes, to control for contamination. TruSeq adapter sequences and Illumina sample barcodes were added in two successive PCR steps. TCR alpha and beta cDNA libraries were sequenced on the Illumina HiSeq platform with custom primers. As for the authors' bioinformatics: MiGEC processed the raw reads to extract unique molecular identifiers, while MiXCR was used to determine the CDR3 positions. For each individual, recombination models were inferred using an EM algorithm with the repgenHMM and IGoR tools. The analysis of shared clonotypes was done with the tcR package in R, with sharing normalized by the product of cloneset sizes. To study raw recombination free of thymic and clonal selection effects, out-of-frame nonproductive sequences were analyzed. TCRdb's own reprocessing of the public reads used fastp at Q25 and MiXCR and kept productive beta chains. Each record represents a unique CDR3 protein, reported with the most common genes and DNA among its rows. None of the V and J calls come from the authors' own analysis; TCRdb made them. The sample table shows fewer than 900,000 distinct CDR3 sequences, and roughly 20% are seen once. Together, the top ten hold about an eighth of the sample.

Worth noting for this clonotype: The antigen this receptor binds is unknown. No base-level quality is on record; no much larger clone is a single base apart.

What the research found in general, with its limitations: Compared with coincidental sharing between unrelated individuals, an excess of low generation-probability sequences was observed among out-of-frame TCR alpha sequences shared between twins. Because the same donors could not be followed over many years, the conclusions depended on cross-sectional statistical analysis. Excess twin sharing in beta out-of-frame sequences was weaker because fewer shared sequences lowered the signal-to-noise ratio. Zero-insertion analyses could be partly confounded by invariant T cells such as MAIT and iNKT, though diverse VJ usage argued against such confounding for most clonotypes. Abundant cord blood beta clonotypes carried fewer insertions; young adult naive repertoires showed a weaker similar trend, while memory repertoires showed none. In monozygotic twins, recombination models systematically underestimated out-of-frame TCR alpha sharing, but the models matched the sharing seen between unrelated individuals.

The data also belong to a second study, concerning T cells expressing NK-cell markers. The second investigation adds: Three sorted T-cell subsets (CD3+CD56+NKG2C+, CD3+CD56+NKG2C- and CD3+CD56-NKG2C+) from seven to nine donors had their TCR beta-chain repertoires profiled. Among the eight sequenced donors, only one was HCMV-seronegative, while the other seven were HCMV-seropositive. To restrict sorting to alphabetaTCR-expressing T cells, an anti-gammadeltaTCR antibody was added in several experiments. In over 5 donors, the dominant CD3+CD56+NKG2C+ clonotypes were among the top 10 CD8+ clonotypes and accounted for roughly 1.0-8% of CD8+ T cells. Those dominant clonotypes were again the most abundant among CD3+CD56-NKG2C+ cells in a few donors, at 28.3-60.1%. Whether the expanded NKG2C-expressing T cell clones were specific for HCMV antigens remained unclear. All eight donors whose samples were sequenced were randomly selected healthy volunteers, three of them men and five women. HCMV-specific IgG was detected in serum with a commercial ELISA kit to determine HCMV serostatus. Bulk peripheral blood T-cell repertoires were additionally sequenced from unsorted PBMC for roughly six donors. MIGEC was used to demultiplex reads and group reads by UMI, and MiTCR was used to assemble and quantify clonotypes. To remove erroneous sequences, TCR cDNA sequences were retained only when supported by two or more reads. The tcR package was used for downstream repertoire analysis, with clonotypes matched between fractions based on CDR3 nucleotide sequence plus V segment. VDJmatch was used to annotate antigen specificity against VDJdb, with one amino acid substitution in CDR3 allowed.

This clonotype was obtained from a woman under 30 in good health. The chain was built from TRBV5-1 and TRBJ2-5, and perhaps TRBD2 as D gene, on 6 matching bases. Material: PBMCs. The nucleotide sequence reads as follows: TGCGCCAGCAGGGGGACTGACGGGTACCAAGAGACCCAGTACTTC. This is translated as CASRGTDGYQETQYF.